This T cell receptor (beta chain) comes out of a study of OX40 agonist ivuxolimab in advanced cancers. Notes on the research overall: The costimulatory receptor OX40 (CD134) was targeted by ivuxolimab, a fully human IgG2 agonistic monoclonal antibody. Of the roughly 54 patients in dose escalation, approximately 20 had hepatocellular carcinoma, approximately 15 had melanoma, 9 had renal cell carcinoma and 9 had head and neck cancer. The paper describes the monotherapy dose-escalation part (N of about 50 patients) of the phase I trial of ivuxolimab. Patients were allowed to have had prior anti-PD-1, anti-PD-L1 or anti-CTLA-4 therapy, and roughly 40% of the dose-escalation patients had previously received checkpoint inhibitors. In the dose-escalation cohort, more than 80% of patients were male, and the mean age was 60 years with a range of roughly 20 to 79. Intravenous ivuxolimab was administered to patients every 2 weeks at six dose levels: 0.01, 0.1, 0.3, 1.5, 3 and 10 mg/kg. Three dose-escalation patients achieved partial responses, one with hepatocellular carcinoma and two with cutaneous melanoma. Peripheral TCRbeta sequencing aimed to test whether ivuxolimab altered TCR sequence diversity and caused clonal T-cell expansion.

Patients with autoimmune disease history or receiving systemic immunosuppression were excluded from the trial. In every dose cohort, peripheral blood was drawn for TCR sequencing at baseline, cycle 4 day 1, and cycle 7 day 1. Samples came from an open-label, multicenter, first-in-human phase I dose-escalation trial of ivuxolimab. Adults with locally advanced or metastatic head and neck squamous cell, hepatocellular, melanoma or renal cell carcinoma were enrolled in the trial. Before TCR sequencing, CD4+ T cells and CD8+ T cells were sorted from peripheral blood as separate populations. Regarding this clone: Its target antigen remains unknown. No much larger clonotype is one base removed from it; base qualities were not supplied.

Genomic DNA was extracted from sorted cells for sequencing of the TCRbeta CDR3 region. The immunoSEQ Assay was used for sequencing of TCRbeta CDR3 regions. TCRdb holds this immuneACCESS table with in-frame rearrangements only. Some clones are missing; in checked studies, unresolved V genes explain under half, and the rest has no known cause. Counted in this sample were approximately 90,000 clones; 87% of them appeared once. The ten largest clones capture around 4% of the sample. Findings and caveats that apply to the study as a whole: Low levels of normalized T-cell clonal expansion were also seen in some nonresponding patients. The antigen specificity of the clonally expanded peripheral T cells was not determined. After ivuxolimab, CD8+ T cells had more expanded clones than CD4+ T cells on average. Clonal expansion of both CD4+ and CD8+ blood T cells was observed from baseline to week 6 at doses 0.1 to 3.0 mg/kg. In the 0.1-3.0 mg/kg groups, partial responders had among the lowest normalized peripheral clonal expansion, particularly in CD8+ T cells.

Taken from cysteine to phenylalanine, the CDR3 has 15 residues. Only the CDR3 DNA is retained, 45 bases long and in frame from the first base. Trimming removed 3 bases from V and 7 bases from J; the gene matches leave 8 bases unexplained. The germline V gene yields SGHTA for CDR1 and FQGNSA for CDR2. The rearranged chain carries TRBV7-2 and TRBJ2-1, and TRBD2 matches 8 of the central bases. The input for sequencing was CD4+ or CD8+ T cells sorted from blood, taken in a trial of the OX40 agonist ivuxolimab. This receptor was obtained from an adult with an advanced solid tumor such as melanoma, head and neck, liver or kidney cancer. The base sequence is TGTGCCAGCAGCTTGGGTCGGGAGGGCCGAAATGAGCAGTTCTTC. The encoded protein is CASSLGREGRNEQFF. Joined to the reference TRBV7-2 and TRBJ2-1 proteins, this CDR3 gives the full variable domain: GAGVSQSPSNKVTEKGKDVELRCDPISGHTALYWYRQSLGQGLEFLIYFQGNSAPDKSGLPSDRFSAERTGGSVSTLTIQRTQQEDSAVYLCASSLGREGRNEQFFGPGTRLTVL.